One and the same sample provided the 17 T cell receptor beta chains below, sequenced in a study of OX40 agonist ivuxolimab in advanced cancers. Profiling relied on immunoSEQ multiplex PCR, and the TCRdb table lists in-frame clones only, not all of them. The sample lists around 64,000 clones, about 93% occurring once. The sequenced sample was CD4+ or CD8+ T cells sorted from blood, obtained in a trial of the OX40 agonist ivuxolimab. The receptors here all came from an adult with an advanced solid tumor such as melanoma, head and neck, liver or kidney cancer.

This sequence joins TRBV7-9 and TRBJ2-5; 8 positions match TRBD2. Trimming cost V 9 bases and J 5 bases; bases outside gene matches: 11. There are 14 residues in the CDR3. Germline V gene sequence: CDR1 SEHNR, CDR2 FQNEAQ (reference sequence). DNA for the CDR3: TGTGCCAGTACGGGGCTAGCGGGTTGGGAGACCCAGTACTTC. Translating it yields CASTGLAGWETQYF.

The chain joins TRBV13 to TRBJ2-3; D not resolved. The V end was cut by 3 bases, the J end by 7 bases, with 23 bases between. Germline values: CDR1 PRHDT, CDR2 FYEKMQ (reference sequence). This CDR3 has 17 amino acids. CDR3 bases: TGTGCCAGCAGCTTGGACCGCAGGTTCGAGGCGGCAAATACGCAGTATTTT. Translating it yields CASSLDRRFEAANTQYF.

The J gene is TRBJ2-1, the V gene TRBV5-5; a weak D match, TRBD2 (6 bases). This CDR3 has 12 residues. The V and J ends lost 4 bases and 9 bases respectively, with 11 bases between them. Looked up from germline, CDR1 is SGHKS and CDR2 is YYEKEE (reference sequence). The CDR3 DNA sequence: TGTGCCAGCAGCATGGACGGGGGTGAGCAGTTCTTC. This translates into CASSMDGGEQFF.

The chain employs TRBV9 and TRBJ1-1, with TRBD1 as a possible D gene (5 bases). Germline assignment: CDR1 SGDLS and CDR2 YYNGEE. Deletions cut 0 bases from V and 2 bases from J, with 11 bases between. The CDR3 length is 15 residues. The chain's CDR3 is CASSVAGAENTEAFF. The CDR3 DNA follows: TGTGCCAGCAGCGTAGCCGGGGCCGAAAACACTGAAGCTTTCTTT.

The rearrangement uses TRBV6-5 and TRBJ2-7; D is possibly TRBD1 or TRBD2 (5 bases each). V lost 6 bases and J 5 bases, leaving 17 bases between the germline ends. The germline CDR1 and CDR2 sequences are MNHEY and SVGAGI. CDR3 size: 14 residues. The CDR3 DNA reads as TGTGCCAGCAGAATGTTCCAAGGGGACGACGAGCAGTACTTC. As protein: CASRMFQGDDEQYF.

The chain is built from TRBV6-5 and TRBJ1-2, with 7 bases aligning to TRBD1. This CDR3 comprises 13 residues. The germline gives CDR1 MNHEY, CDR2 SVGAGI. Trimming took 1 base from V and 8 from J; bases not matched to a gene: 4. The CDR3 loop is CASSYLTGEGYTF. The DNA for the CDR3 is TGTGCCAGCAGTTACTTAACAGGGGAAGGCTACACCTTC.

V gene TRBV6-5 combines with J gene TRBJ1-4; D not resolved. The CDR3 covers 14 residues. The V gene's germline CDR1 is MNHEY and CDR2 SVGAGI. V shed 6 bases and J shed 7 bases, with 15 bases lying between them. The CDR3 spells CASSPGWRGEKLFF. The CDR3 nucleotides are TGTGCCAGCAGCCCCGGGTGGAGAGGTGAAAAACTGTTTTTT.

This clone was seen just once. The V and J genes are TRBV13 and TRBJ2-7; 9 nucleotides line up with TRBD2. Germline CDR1 PRHDT, CDR2 FYEKMQ (reference sequence). V was clipped by 7 bases and J by 0 bases; unmatched bases: 4. The CDR3 extends over 14 amino acids. This chain's CDR3 is CASTAGGNSYEQYF. The CDR3 DNA is TGTGCCAGCACCGCGGGGGGGAACTCCTACGAGCAGTACTTC.

CDR3 sequence (DNA): TGTGCCACCAGAAAGGCGGGGGATCCCTACGAGCAGTACTTC. As protein: CATRKAGDPYEQYF. This sequence joins TRBV9 and TRBJ2-7; 7 nucleotides agree with TRBD2. This CDR3 region has 14 residues. V trimming: 9 bases; J trimming: 2 bases; junction bases outside the gene matches: 11. The germline V gene has CDR1 SGDLS and CDR2 YYNGEE.

V and J are TRBV9 and TRBJ2-5, with 8 bases lining up with TRBD2. Germline loops: CDR1 SGDLS, CDR2 YYNGEE. The CDR3 has 15 amino acids. With 3 bases clipped from V and 5 bases from J, the junction kept 9 bases outside the gene matches. Here the CDR3 DNA reads TGTGCCAGCAGCGCCCCGGGGGGGACGGGGGAGACCCAGTACTTC. Protein product: CASSAPGGTGETQYF.

V and J are TRBV5-1 and TRBJ2-5; the match to TRBD2 covers 9 bases. The better agreement between TRBJ2-7 and the DNA end casts doubt on the J call. This CDR3 has 14 residues. The V gene's germline CDR1 is SGHRS and CDR2 YFSETQ. The CDR3: CASRVAGEPYEQYF. The CDR3 bases are TGCGCCAGCCGTGTAGCGGGGGAGCCCTACGAGCAGTACTTC.

The V and J genes are TRBV7-2 and TRBJ2-7, with 8 positions matching TRBD1. After removal of 1 base from V and 3 bases from J, the junction contained 5 bases not matched to a gene. Germline CDR1 SGHTA, CDR2 FQGNSA. There are 15 residues in the CDR3. This chain's CDR3 is CASSLGQGYDYEQYF. Here the CDR3 DNA reads TGTGCCAGCAGCTTAGGACAGGGGTATGACTACGAGCAGTACTTC.

V and J are TRBV29-1 and TRBJ2-1; 8 bases fit TRBD1. V dropped 6 bases and J dropped 3; count of bases not matched to a gene: 7. CDR1 and CDR2 (germline): SQVTM, ANQGSEA. The CDR3 covers 14 residues. CDR3 sequence reads: CSVRQGSDYNEQFF. The CDR3 coding sequence is TGCAGCGTACGACAGGGGTCGGACTACAATGAGCAGTTCTTC.

The chain uses TRBV14 and TRBJ1-4; the D is unclear. The germline V gene encodes CDR1 SGHDN and CDR2 FVKESK. The CDR3 is made up of 16 amino acids. The ends were cut back, 4 bases at V and 3 bases at J, with 15 bases in the middle. In nucleotides, the CDR3 is TGTGCCAGCAGCCCCCCCGGCTCATGGGCTAATGAAAAACTGTTTTTT. Residues: CASSPPGSWANEKLFF.

The chain recombines TRBV6-5 with TRBJ1-5; D uncertain. The CDR3 spans 13 residues. Germline CDR1 and CDR2: MNHEY and SVGAGI. The V and J ends lost 0 bases and 7 bases respectively, with 7 bases between them. CDR3 protein: CASSYSNVQPQHF. CDR3 nucleotides: TGTGCCAGCAGTTACTCGAATGTCCAGCCCCAGCATTTT.

The chain joins TRBV5-1 to TRBJ2-7; D tentatively reads TRBD1 or TRBD2 (5 bases each). V shed 7 bases and J shed 2 bases, with 13 bases lying between them. The length of the CDR3 is 13 residues. Germline CDR1 reads SGHRS; CDR2 reads YFSETQ. The CDR3 region is CASRRDVAYEQYF. The CDR3 region has the DNA TGCGCCAGCCGCAGGGACGTAGCCTACGAGCAGTACTTC.

V gene TRBV11-2 combines with J gene TRBJ2-6; 9 nucleotides align to TRBD1. Losses at the gene ends were 5 bases for V and 4 bases for J; bases not matched to a gene: 9. The germline gives CDR1 SGHAT, CDR2 FQNNGV. CDR3 length: 17 amino acids. The CDR3 nucleotides read TGTGCCAGCAGCGTACAGGGGGCAGGTTCCGGGGCCAACGTCCTGACTTTC. Translated: CASSVQGAGSGANVLTF. Based on the CDR3 plus reference TRBV11-2 and TRBJ2-6, the full variable domain is EAGVAQSPRYKIIEKRQSVAFWCNPISGHATLYWYQQILGQGPKLLIQFQNNGVVDDSQLPKDRFSAERLKGVDSTLKIQPAKLEDSAVYLCASSVQGAGSGANVLTFGAGSRLTVL.